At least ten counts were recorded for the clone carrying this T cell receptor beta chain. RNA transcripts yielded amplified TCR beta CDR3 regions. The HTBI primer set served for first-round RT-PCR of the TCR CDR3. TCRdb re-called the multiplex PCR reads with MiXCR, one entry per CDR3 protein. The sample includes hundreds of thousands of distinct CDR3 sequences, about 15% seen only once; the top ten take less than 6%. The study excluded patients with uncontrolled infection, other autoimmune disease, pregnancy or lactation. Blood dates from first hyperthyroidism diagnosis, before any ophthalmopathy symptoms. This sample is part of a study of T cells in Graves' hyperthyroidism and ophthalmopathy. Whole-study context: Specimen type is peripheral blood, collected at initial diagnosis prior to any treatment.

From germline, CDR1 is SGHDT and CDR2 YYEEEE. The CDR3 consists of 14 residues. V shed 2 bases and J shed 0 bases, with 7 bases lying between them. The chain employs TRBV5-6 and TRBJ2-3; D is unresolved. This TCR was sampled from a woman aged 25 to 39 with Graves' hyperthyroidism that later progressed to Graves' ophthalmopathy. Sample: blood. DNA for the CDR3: TGTGCCAGCAGCTTCTTATTTAGCACAGATACGCAGTATTTT. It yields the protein CASSFLFSTDTQYF. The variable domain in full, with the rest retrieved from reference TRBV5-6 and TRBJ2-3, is DAGVTQSPTHLIKTRGQQVTLRCSPKSGHDTVSWYQQALGQGPQFIFQYYEEEERQRGNFPDRFSGHQFPNYSSELNVNALLLGDSALYLCASSFLFSTDTQYFGPGTRLTVL.